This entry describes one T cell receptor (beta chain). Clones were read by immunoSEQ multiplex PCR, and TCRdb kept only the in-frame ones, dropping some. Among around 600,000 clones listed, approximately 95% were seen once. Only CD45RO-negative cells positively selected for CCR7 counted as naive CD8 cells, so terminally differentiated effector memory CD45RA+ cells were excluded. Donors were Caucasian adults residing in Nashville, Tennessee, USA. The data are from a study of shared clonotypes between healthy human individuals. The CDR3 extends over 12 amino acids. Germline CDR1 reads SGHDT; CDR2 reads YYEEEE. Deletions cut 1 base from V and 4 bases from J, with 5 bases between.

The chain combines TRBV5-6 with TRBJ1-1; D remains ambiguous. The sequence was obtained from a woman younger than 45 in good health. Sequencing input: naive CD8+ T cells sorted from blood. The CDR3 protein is CASSLLATEAFF. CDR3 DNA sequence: TGTGCCAGCAGCTTGTTGGCCACTGAAGCTTTCTTT. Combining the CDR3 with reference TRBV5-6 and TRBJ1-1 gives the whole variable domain DAGVTQSPTHLIKTRGQQVTLRCSPKSGHDTVSWYQQALGQGPQFIFQYYEEEERQRGNFPDRFSGHQFPNYSSELNVNALLLGDSALYLCASSLLATEAFFGQGTRLTVV.